This entry is about one T cell receptor beta chain. Sequencing used immunoSEQ multiplex PCR; TCRdb keeps in-frame clones, though not all of them. The repertoire holds roughly 48,000 clones, over 80% seen once, with roughly 0.85% in the top ten. The data are from a study of T cell changes during pregnancy in multiple sclerosis. Trimming shortened V by 5 bases and J by 0 bases, and 8 bases separated the two germline ends. The CDR3 covers 15 residues. Germline CDR1 is KGHSH and CDR2 is LQKENI. The chain employs TRBV18 and TRBJ2-6, with unresolved D. The TCR sequence derives from a female donor in good health, enrolled as a control in a pregnancy study. This specimen was CD4+ T cells from peripheral blood mononuclear cells, taken in the second trimester of pregnancy. The CDR3 bases are TGTGCCAGCTCATCTTCCTCCTCTGGGGCCAACGTCCTGACTTTC. Translation gives CASSSSSSGANVLTF.